Sequencing of this T cell receptor beta chain was carried out in a study of Graves' ophthalmopathy and Graves' hyperthyroidism. The overall study: Hyperthyroidism showing no ophthalmopathy within 18 months of follow-up was stable. Study observations and caveats: The model achieved under 71% sensitivity and 72% to 75% specificity for ophthalmopathy progression. Separation of ophthalmopathy from stable hyperthyroidism was achieved by a 13-signature model, at approximately 90% sensitivity and roughly 80% specificity.

At least ten counts were recorded for this clonotype. Its cognate antigen is unknown. RNA transcripts served as template for amplifying TCR beta CDR3 sequences. First-round RT-PCR used HTBI primers; second-round multiplex PCR followed. TCRdb passed the multiplex PCR reads through MiXCR, listing each CDR3 protein once. The profile shows roughly 1.1 million distinct CDR3 sequences, less than 45% of them singletons. With 4 bases removed from V and 7 bases from J, the gap between germline ends came to 7 bases. The CDR3 totals 12 residues. Germline CDR1 SNHLY, CDR2 FYNNEI. Sequenced sample: peripheral blood or thyroid tissue (not recorded which). This rearrangement joins TRBV2 to TRBJ2-2; D uncertain. The receptor comes from an adult man with Graves' hyperthyroidism. The CDR3 loop reads CASSGTVGELFF. For the CDR3, the DNA is TGTGCCAGCAGTGGGACGGTCGGGGAGCTGTTTTTT.